These 21 T cell receptor beta chains were sequenced from one sample in a study of blood T cell repertoires in COVID-19. The method was immunoSEQ multiplex PCR; TCRdb's version includes in-frame clones alone and lacks a portion of them. This sample has about 220,000 clones; 88% occur once, and the top ten carry about 2.6%. The specimen was PBMCs or T cells enriched from blood (not recorded which). The receptors stem from a woman between 25 and 40 years old who had recovered from COVID-19.

V usage is TRBV4-2 and J usage is TRBJ2-5, with 9 positions matching TRBD2. The CDR3 totals 17 residues. The V gene end was trimmed by 0 bases and the J gene end by 3 bases; junction bases not matched to a gene: 8. Looked up from germline, CDR1 is LGHNA and CDR2 is YNFKEQ. The CDR3: CASSQDRFSGGEETQYF. The CDR3, as DNA: TGTGCCAGCAGCCAAGATCGGTTTAGCGGGGGAGAAGAGACCCAGTACTTC.

The rearrangement uses TRBV5-4 and TRBJ1-6; 8 bases are shared with TRBD1. The CDR3 loop spans 14 amino acids. V was clipped by 4 bases and J by 9 bases; unmatched bases: 6. Germline V gene sequence: CDR1 SGHNT, CDR2 YYREEE (reference sequence). DNA for the CDR3: TGTGCCAGCAGCCCTCGGACAGGGACTTCACCCCTCCACTTT. It translates to CASSPRTGTSPLHF.

The chain is built from TRBV11-3 and TRBJ2-1, with 7 bases identical to TRBD1. The V and J ends lost 5 bases and 9 bases, in that order; junction bases with no gene match: 10. The germline CDR1 and CDR2 sequences are SGHNT and YENEEA. The CDR3 is 14 residues long. The CDR3 DNA is TGTGCCAGCAGCACTCAGACAGGGAGCAGTGAGCAGTTCTTC. Its protein is CASSTQTGSSEQFF.

This clone came up once. This sequence joins TRBV4-3 and TRBJ1-6; TRBD1 is a possible D gene (5 bases). Germline CDR1 and CDR2: LGHNA and YSLEER. The CDR3 spans 17 residues. Between the trimmed V and J ends, which lost 6 bases and 8 bases, there was a span of 23 bases. The DNA for the CDR3 is TGCGCCAGCAGGCCTAGTCCACAGGCAGGTGACGATTCACCCCTCCACTTT. This encodes CASRPSPQAGDDSPLHF.

The rearrangement joins TRBV11-2 to TRBJ1-2; no definite D call. Trimming cost V 8 bases and J 1 base, with 14 bases left between them. Germline V gene sequence: CDR1 SGHAT, CDR2 FQNNGV. CDR3 size: 14 residues. The CDR3 protein is CASALRSNNYGYTF. In DNA form, the CDR3 reads TGTGCCAGCGCCCTACGGAGCAATAACTATGGCTACACCTTC.

The chain has TRBV11-3 and TRBJ1-6; D is uncertain. Germline V CDR1 and CDR2: SGHNT, YENEEA. V lost 3 bases and J 10 bases, leaving 10 bases between the germline ends. The CDR3 loop spans 13 amino acids. The CDR3 is CASSFLVGSPLHF. The CDR3 region has the DNA TGTGCCAGCAGCTTCTTGGTTGGCTCACCCCTCCACTTT.

V is TRBV27 and J is TRBJ2-5, with a possible D match to TRBD1 (6 bases). This CDR3 has 14 residues. Trimming removed 4 bases at V and 1 base at J, with 10 bases between. Germline-derived CDR1 and CDR2 are MNHEY and SMNVEV (reference sequence). CDR3 in amino acids: CASSSNRAQETQYF. As DNA, the CDR3 is TGTGCCAGCAGTTCGAACAGGGCCCAAGAGACCCAGTACTTC.

The V and J genes are TRBV29-1 and TRBJ2-2, with D perhaps matching TRBD2 (5 bases). Germline values: CDR1 SQVTM, CDR2 ANQGSEA. The V and J ends lost 4 bases and 1 base respectively, with 10 bases between them. The CDR3 totals 14 residues. This chain's CDR3 is CSVAGSGNTGELFF. CDR3 nucleotide sequence: TGCAGCGTTGCGGGGTCAGGGAACACCGGGGAGCTGTTTTTT.

V is TRBV6-5 and J is TRBJ2-2; the match to TRBD1 covers 9 bases. J gave up 6 bases and V 5 bases, and 4 bases lay outside the gene matches. The germline CDR1 and CDR2 sequences are MNHEY and SVGAGI. The CDR3 contains 14 residues. CDR3 loop: CASSRTGVSGELFF. DNA for the CDR3: TGTGCCAGCAGTCGGACAGGGGTCTCCGGGGAGCTGTTTTTT.

The CDR3 here is CASSLGDTFGEQYF. The CDR3 nucleotides are TGTGCCAGCAGCTTAGGGGACACCTTCGGCGAGCAGTACTTC. V gene TRBV11-3 combines with J gene TRBJ2-7, with D maybe TRBD1 (6 bases). V lost 1 base and J lost 6, with 13 bases in between. The germline V gene encodes CDR1 SGHNT and CDR2 YENEEA. This CDR3 is built from 14 residues.

This CDR3 is CASSEGVNYEQYF. The CDR3 nucleotides are TGTGCCAGCAGCGAAGGAGTTAACTACGAGCAGTACTTC. V gene TRBV9 combines with J gene TRBJ2-7; D is undetermined. The germline CDR1 and CDR2 sequences are SGDLS and YYNGEE. The CDR3 length is 13 residues. V lost 3 bases and J 3 bases, leaving 10 bases between the germline ends.

The rearrangement joins TRBV18 to TRBJ2-3; weak D call: TRBD2 (6 bases). Looked up from germline, CDR1 is KGHSH and CDR2 is LQKENI. Trimming took 6 bases from V and 2 from J, leaving 21 bases between them. The CDR3 has 17 amino acids. DNA of the CDR3: TGTGCCAGCTCTCCCAAGCCTATTTTAGCGGCCACAGATACGCAGTATTTT. Its translation: CASSPKPILAATDTQYF. Looking up the rest from reference TRBV18 and TRBJ2-3 gives the full variable domain: NAGVMQNPRHLVRRRGQEARLRCSPMKGHSHVYWYRQLPEEGLKFMVYLQKENIIDESGMPKERFSAEFPKEGPSILRIQQVVRGDSAAYFCASSPKPILAATDTQYFGPGTRLTVL.

The chain joins TRBV6-4 to TRBJ2-5, with D possibly TRBD1 on 6 matching bases. This CDR3 has 14 residues. CDR1 is MRHNA, CDR2 SNTAGT, per germline. Deletions cut 6 bases from V and 3 bases from J, with 14 bases between. The CDR3 loop is CASRMGAVKETQYF. As DNA, the CDR3 is TGTGCCAGCAGAATGGGGGCCGTTAAAGAGACCCAGTACTTC.

This sequence joins TRBV4-1 and TRBJ2-7; 7 bases fit TRBD2. The CDR3 runs to 13 residues. The V and J ends lost 1 base and 6 bases, in that order; junction bases with no gene match: 3. Germline CDR1 and CDR2: MGHRA and YSYEKL. In DNA, the CDR3 is TGCGCCAGCAGCCAAGTATCGGGGGGCGAGCAGTACTTC. Translated, it gives CASSQVSGGEQYF.

V gene TRBV11-2 combines with J gene TRBJ1-1; TRBD1 is a possible D gene (5 bases). The V end lost 3 bases, the J end lost 1 base, and 9 bases lay between the germline ends. The V gene's germline CDR1 is SGHAT and CDR2 FQNNGV. This CDR3 comprises 14 residues. The CDR3, as DNA: TGTGCCAGCAGCTTCCAGGGTGGGAACACTGAAGCTTTCTTT. Encoded protein: CASSFQGGNTEAFF. Combining the CDR3 with reference TRBV11-2 and TRBJ1-1 gives the whole variable domain EAGVAQSPRYKIIEKRQSVAFWCNPISGHATLYWYQQILGQGPKLLIQFQNNGVVDDSQLPKDRFSAERLKGVDSTLKIQPAKLEDSAVYLCASSFQGGNTEAFFGQGTRLTVV.

The rearrangement joins TRBV29-1 to TRBJ1-1; D is possibly TRBD1 (6 bases). Per germline, CDR1 SQVTM and CDR2 ANQGSEA. Trimming shortened V by 8 bases and J by 5 bases, and 15 bases separated the two germline ends. This CDR3 region has 12 residues. This CDR3 reads CSFRGSRTEAFF. CDR3 sequence (DNA): TGCAGCTTCAGGGGATCAAGGACTGAAGCTTTCTTT.

The CDR3 loop is CASSVDGAWQPQHF. CDR3 nucleotide sequence: TGTGCCAGCAGCGTAGATGGGGCATGGCAGCCCCAGCATTTT. The chain employs TRBV9 and TRBJ1-5, with D perhaps TRBD1 (5 bases). V was pared by 0 bases and J by 7 bases, with 11 bases between. Germline CDR1 and CDR2: SGDLS and YYNGEE. The CDR3 has 14 residues.

V and J are TRBV5-1 and TRBJ2-2; the D gene is possibly TRBD1 (6 bases). The V and J ends lost 4 bases and 6 bases respectively, with 13 bases between them. The germline CDR1 and CDR2 sequences are SGHRS and YFSETQ. The length of the CDR3 is 14 residues. The CDR3: CASSTLQGSGELFF. Written as DNA, the CDR3 is TGCGCCAGCAGCACACTACAGGGTTCCGGGGAGCTGTTTTTT.

The gene calls are TRBV7-2 and TRBJ2-3; possible D gene TRBD2, 5 bases. Germline V gene data show CDR1 as SGHTA and CDR2 as FQGNSA. This CDR3 is built from 14 residues. Trimming stripped 1 base from V and 4 bases from J, with 9 bases between. The CDR3 reads CASSLVLAPDTQYF. CDR3 DNA: TGTGCCAGCAGCTTAGTCCTAGCCCCAGATACGCAGTATTTT.

This chain joins TRBV6-1 and TRBJ1-2; 8 positions agree with TRBD1. The V segment lost 1 base and the J segment 4 bases; nucleotides outside the gene matches: 8. The CDR3 spans 16 residues. In germline, CDR1 is MNHNS, CDR2 SASEGT. The CDR3 sequence: CASSEGTGSGGYGYTF. As DNA, the CDR3 is TGTGCCAGCAGTGAAGGGACAGGGTCCGGGGGCTATGGCTACACCTTC.

This clone is judged medium-sized. The V and J genes are TRBV5-1 and TRBJ2-3, with 7 bases that match TRBD2. Losses at the gene ends were 2 bases for V and 1 base for J; bases not matched to a gene: 4. The V gene's germline CDR1 is SGHRS and CDR2 YFSETQ. This CDR3 spans 15 amino acids. CDR3 bases: TGCGCCAGCAGCTTTGGACTAGGGCGCACAGATACGCAGTATTTT. Its protein is CASSFGLGRTDTQYF.